Following are 19 T cell receptor beta chains from one sample sequenced in a study of glioma-infiltrating T cells. The iRepertoire nested amplicon-rescue multiplex PCR amplified TCR alpha and beta CDR3s from RNA. TCRdb reprocessed the multiplex PCR reads via MiXCR and lists one record per CDR3 protein. Of some 160,000 distinct CDR3 sequences in the sample, around 45% were seen once. Sequences were obtained from glioma tissue, nonneoplastic brain tissue, or PBMCs (not recorded which). The receptors derive from a human donor with low-grade glioma or glioblastoma, undergoing nonglioma brain surgery, or in good health (not recorded which).

The V gene is TRBV28, the J gene TRBJ2-7; D remains unclear. CDR1 MDHEN and CDR2 SYDVKM come from the germline V gene. V lost 1 base and J lost 6, with 19 bases in between. This CDR3 is 16 amino acids long. The DNA of the CDR3 is TGTGCCAGCAGTTTATCCCCTCTGGGGTGGCCCTCCGAGCAGTACTTC. Translation gives CASSLSPLGWPSEQYF.

As concerns this clonotype: Since a much larger clone is just one base distant, this may be a read error. The chain has TRBV28 and TRBJ2-1; 7 bases fit TRBD2. V gave up 9 bases and J gave up 1 base; unmatched junction bases: 9. Germline CDR1 MDHEN, CDR2 SYDVKM. The CDR3 has 15 amino acids. CDR3 region: CARLLTSPSYNEQFF. In nucleotides, the CDR3 is TGTGCCAGACTCTTGACTAGCCCGTCCTACAATGAGCAGTTCTTC.

As to this clonotype: Because it lacks the conserved phenylalanine or tryptophan at the end, this CDR3 is likely a read error. This chain links TRBV28 with TRBJ2-5, with D tentatively TRBD2 (6 bases). The V end was cut by 4 bases, the J end by 3 bases, with 15 bases between. The CDR3 runs to 15 residues. Germline V lookup: CDR1 MDHEN, CDR2 SYDVKM. For the CDR3, the DNA is TGTGCCAGCAGTTCCAGTAGGACTAATGAAGAGACCCAGTACTTA. Amino acid sequence: CASSSSRTNEETQYL.

This clonotype showed up many times. V and J are TRBV7-2 and TRBJ2-1; TRBD1 aligns across 9 bases. This CDR3 region has 19 residues. The V gene's germline CDR1 is SGHTA and CDR2 FQGNSA. The trim removed 3 bases at V and 0 bases at J, leaving 12 bases unmatched. The CDR3 sequence is CASSLPGQGIRSSYNEQFF. The CDR3 region has the DNA TGTGCCAGCAGCTTGCCGGGACAGGGTATACGGAGCTCCTACAATGAGCAGTTCTTC. Together with reference TRBV7-2 and TRBJ2-1, the CDR3 gives the full variable domain: GAGVSQSPSNKVTEKGKDVELRCDPISGHTALYWYRQSLGQGLEFLIYFQGNSAPDKSGLPSDRFSAERTGGSVSTLTIQRTQQEDSAVYLCASSLPGQGIRSSYNEQFFGPGTRLTVL.

This clonotype was picked up many times. The V call is TRBV7-8, the J call TRBJ1-5, with D tentatively TRBD1 (6 bases). V lost 5 bases and J lost 6, with 17 bases in between. The CDR3 has 15 amino acids. CDR1 SGHVS and CDR2 FQNEAQ come from the germline V gene. CDR3 bases: TGTGCCAGCAGCCCCCAAGCAGGGGTAATTCAGCCCCAGCATTTT. Translated: CASSPQAGVIQPQHF.

The rearrangement joins TRBV7-2 to TRBJ2-2; a possible D gene is TRBD1 (5 bases). Trimming stripped 0 bases from V and 3 bases from J, with 8 bases between. The CDR3 totals 15 residues. The germline CDR1 and CDR2 sequences are SGHTA and FQGNSA. In nucleotides, the CDR3 is TGTGCCAGCAGCTTAGCCTCCAGGGACACCGGGGAGCTGTTTTTT. This codes for CASSLASRDTGELFF.

To note about this clonotype: Given a much more abundant clone one base away, this may be a read error. The chain employs TRBV12-3 or TRBV12-4 and TRBJ1-5; D is undetermined. V lost 7 bases and J 7 bases, leaving 17 bases between the germline ends. There are 14 residues in the CDR3. The CDR3 DNA follows: TGTGCCAGCATTTTTGGCGTATCGGGCCAGCCCCAGCATTTT. Translated: CASIFGVSGQPQHF.

With respect to this clonotype: A single base separates this from a much larger clone, so it may be a read error. The chain has TRBV20-1 and TRBJ2-3, with TRBD2 identical over 13 bases. CDR3 length: 13 residues. Per the germline V gene, CDR1 is DFQATT and CDR2 is SNEGSKA (reference sequence). CDR3 amino acids: CRLAGGPKDTQYF. In DNA, the CDR3 is TGCAGACTAGCGGGAGGGCCGAAAGATACGCAGTATTTT.

Details on this clonotype: A much larger clone sits a single nucleotide away, making a read error possible. J is TRBJ2-7 and V is TRBV28; 8 positions match TRBD1. Per the germline V gene, CDR1 is MDHEN and CDR2 is SYDVKM. This CDR3 region has 16 residues. CDR3 in amino acids: CASTRGGGQGIYDQYF. The CDR3 DNA reads as TGTGCCAGCACCCGGGGAGGAGGACAGGGTATCTACGATCAGTACTTC. The complete variable domain, with remaining parts taken from reference TRBV28 and TRBJ2-7, reads DVKVTQSSRYLVKRTGEKVFLECVQDMDHENMFWYRQDPGLGLRLIYFSYDVKMKEKGDIPEGYSVSREKKERFSLILESASTNQTSMYLCASTRGGGQGIYDQYFGPGTRLTVT.

This clonotype came up a few times. The V call is TRBV10-3, the J call TRBJ1-1; 11 bases agree with TRBD1. CDR1 and CDR2 from the germline V gene are ENHRY and SYGVKD. CDR3 length: 17 amino acids. The J segment lost 2 bases and the V segment lost 6 bases, leaving 11 bases of the junction unmatched. CDR3 sequence (DNA): TGTGCCATCAGCCCGGACAGGGGGCGAAGTGTCAACACTGAAGCTTTCTTT. Translation: CAISPDRGRSVNTEAFF.

This clonotype appeared many times. This chain uses TRBV28 with TRBJ2-7, with 7 bases identical to TRBD1. Germline V gives CDR1 MDHEN, CDR2 SYDVKM. There are 14 residues in the CDR3. V shed 8 bases, J shed 6 bases, and the junction held 13 bases outside the gene matches. The CDR3 DNA sequence: TGTGCCAGCCGCTTCGGGACAGAGACGGGCGAGCAGTACTTC. Its translation: CASRFGTETGEQYF.

This clonotype has just a few counts. The chain uses TRBV29-1 and TRBJ1-2; D is uncertain. The V gene's germline CDR1 is SQVTM and CDR2 ANQGSEA. Trimming shortened V by 2 bases and J by 6 bases, and 4 bases separated the two germline ends. CDR3 length equals 10 residues. The CDR3 nucleotides read TGCAGCGTTGAAATGGATGGCTACACCTTC. Amino acid sequence: CSVEMDGYTF. Supplemented by reference TRBV29-1 and TRBJ1-2, the full variable domain reads SAVISQKPSRDICQRGTSLTIQCQVDSQVTMMFWYRQQPGQSLTLIATANQGSEATYESGFVIDKFPISRPNLTFSTLTVSNMSPEDSSIYLCSVEMDGYTFGSGTRLTVV.

The table lists this clonotype with many counts. A junction boundary mismatches the germline segment, possibly from a read error. The rearrangement links TRBV6-6 to TRBJ2-2; no reliable D call. Germline V gene data show CDR1 as MNHNY and CDR2 as SVGAGI (reference sequence). The length of the CDR3 is 13 residues. CDR3 residues: CASTYTNTGELFF. CDR3 sequence (DNA): TGTGCCAGCACTTACACGAACACCGGGGAGCTGTTTTTT.

This clonotype was seen repeatedly, ten times or more. The chain employs TRBV12-3 or TRBV12-4 and TRBJ1-1; D is possibly TRBD1 (5 bases). The CDR3 length is 13 residues. The germline V and J ends were trimmed by 6 bases and 1 base, with 9 bases remaining between them. The CDR3: CASSVGQNTEAFF. CDR3 nucleotides: TGTGCCAGCAGCGTCGGACAGAACACTGAAGCTTTCTTT.

Turning to this clonotype: A much larger clone lies one base from this, so it may be a read error. This chain connects TRBV7-6 to TRBJ1-1; D may be TRBD1 (6 bases). The CDR3 is made up of 16 amino acids. CDR1 is SGHVS, CDR2 FNYEAQ, per germline. DNA for the CDR3: TGTGCCATCAGCTTAGAGTTAAGGGGGAAGAACACTGAAGCTTTCTTT. As protein: CAISLELRGKNTEAFF.

This clonotype was seen many times. The J gene is TRBJ2-3, the V gene TRBV7-2, with unresolved D. V lost 1 base to trimming and J lost 1 base, with 12 bases between them. The CDR3 runs to 16 residues. The germline V gene encodes CDR1 SGHTA and CDR2 FQGNSA. The CDR3: CASSLGAQPGTDTQYF. Written as DNA, the CDR3 is TGTGCCAGCAGCTTAGGAGCCCAGCCTGGCACAGATACGCAGTATTTT.

The chain joins TRBV30 to TRBJ2-5, with 10 positions matching TRBD1. The CDR3 is 15 residues long. Germline lookup yields CDR1 GTSNPN and CDR2 SVGIG (reference sequence). V lost 2 bases to trimming and J lost 4 bases; unmatched junction nucleotides: 7. This chain's CDR3 is CAWSMTGGSGETQYF. CDR3 DNA: TGTGCCTGGAGTATGACAGGGGGCTCGGGAGAGACCCAGTACTTC.

This clonotype was recorded only once. At one of its ends the junction is not consistent with the germline gene, which may arise from a read error. V and J are TRBV27 and TRBJ2-2, with TRBD2 as a possible D gene (7 bases). The CDR3 runs to 14 residues. The germline CDR1 and CDR2 sequences are MNHEY and SMNVEV (reference sequence). The CDR3 region is CASSSKGGYGELSF. CDR3 in DNA: TGTGCCAGCAGTTCTAAGGGGGGGTACGGGGAGCTGTCTTTT.

As regards this clonotype: A much larger clone is a single base away; this may be a read error. The chain employs TRBV3-1 and TRBJ2-1; no clear D. CDR3 size: 13 residues. In germline, CDR1 is LGHDT, CDR2 YNNKEL (reference sequence). The V and J ends lost 5 bases and 6 bases respectively, with 11 bases between them. In DNA, the CDR3 is TGTGCCAGCAGCGTGTACCTGTCCAATGAGCAGTTCTTC. Protein: CASSVYLSNEQFF.